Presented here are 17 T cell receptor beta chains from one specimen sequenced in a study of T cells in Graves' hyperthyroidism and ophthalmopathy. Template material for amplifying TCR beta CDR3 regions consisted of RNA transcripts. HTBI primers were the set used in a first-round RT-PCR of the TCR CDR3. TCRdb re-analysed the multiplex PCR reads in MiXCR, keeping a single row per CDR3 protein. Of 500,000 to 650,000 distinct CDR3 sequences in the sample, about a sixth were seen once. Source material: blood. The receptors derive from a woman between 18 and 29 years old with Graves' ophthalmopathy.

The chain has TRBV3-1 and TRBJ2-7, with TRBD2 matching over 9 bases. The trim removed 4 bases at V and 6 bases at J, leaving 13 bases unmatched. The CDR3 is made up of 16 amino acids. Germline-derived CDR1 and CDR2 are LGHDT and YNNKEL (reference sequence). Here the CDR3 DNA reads TGTGCCAGCAGCCCTACCCTTAGCGGGAGAATGGCCGAGCAGTACTTC. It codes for CASSPTLSGRMAEQYF.

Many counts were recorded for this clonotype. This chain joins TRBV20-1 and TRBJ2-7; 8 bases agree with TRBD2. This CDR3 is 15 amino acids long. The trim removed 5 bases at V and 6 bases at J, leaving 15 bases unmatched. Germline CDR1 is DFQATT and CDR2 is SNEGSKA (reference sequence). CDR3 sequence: CSADGIAGKVGEQYF. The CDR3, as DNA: TGCAGTGCTGATGGGATAGCGGGGAAAGTTGGCGAGCAGTACTTC.

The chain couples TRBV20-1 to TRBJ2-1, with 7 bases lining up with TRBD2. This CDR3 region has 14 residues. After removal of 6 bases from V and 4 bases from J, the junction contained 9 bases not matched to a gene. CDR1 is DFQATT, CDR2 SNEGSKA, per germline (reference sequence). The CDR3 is CSARLAGHYNEQFF. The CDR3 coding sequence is TGCAGTGCCCGACTAGCAGGACATTACAATGAGCAGTTCTTC.

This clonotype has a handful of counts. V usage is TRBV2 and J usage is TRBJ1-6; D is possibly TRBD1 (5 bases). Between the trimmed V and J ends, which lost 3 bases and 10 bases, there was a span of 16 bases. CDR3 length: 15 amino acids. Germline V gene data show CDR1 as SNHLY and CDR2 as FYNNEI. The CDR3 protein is CASSEQDLHRSPLHF. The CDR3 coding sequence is TGTGCCAGCAGTGAGCAGGACCTGCACAGGTCACCCCTCCACTTT.

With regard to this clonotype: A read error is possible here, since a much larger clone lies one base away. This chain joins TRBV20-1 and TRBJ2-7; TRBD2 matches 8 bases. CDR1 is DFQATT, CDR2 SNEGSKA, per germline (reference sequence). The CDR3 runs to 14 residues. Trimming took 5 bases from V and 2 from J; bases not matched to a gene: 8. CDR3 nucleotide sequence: TGCAGTGCTGCAACGGGAGGGGGGGCCTACGAGCAGTACTTC. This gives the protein CSAATGGGAYEQYF.

The CDR3 sequence is CASKPGRSSYNSPLHF. The DNA of the CDR3 is TGTGCCAGCAAACCGGGACGGAGCTCCTATAATTCACCCCTCCACTTT. The chain joins TRBV7-2 to TRBJ1-6; TRBD1 might be the D (5 bases). The germline V and J ends were trimmed by 7 bases and 0 bases, with 13 bases remaining between them. This CDR3 region has 16 residues. CDR1 is SGHTA and CDR2 is FQGNSA in the germline V gene.

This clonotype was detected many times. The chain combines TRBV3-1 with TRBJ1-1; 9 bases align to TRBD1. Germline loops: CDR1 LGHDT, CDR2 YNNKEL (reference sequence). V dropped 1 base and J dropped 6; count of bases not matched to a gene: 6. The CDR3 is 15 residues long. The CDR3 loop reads CASSQVYRGRSEAFF. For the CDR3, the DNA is TGTGCCAGCAGCCAAGTGTACAGGGGGCGGTCTGAAGCTTTCTTT. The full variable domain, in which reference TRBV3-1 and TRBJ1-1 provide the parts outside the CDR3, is DTAVSQTPKYLVTQMGNDKSIKCEQNLGHDTMYWYKQDSKKFLKIMFSYNNKELIINETVPNRFSPKSPDKAHLNLHINSLELGDSAVYFCASSQVYRGRSEAFFGQGTRLTVV.

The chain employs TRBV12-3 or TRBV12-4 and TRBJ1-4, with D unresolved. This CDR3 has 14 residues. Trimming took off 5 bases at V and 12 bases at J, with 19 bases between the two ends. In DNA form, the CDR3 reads TGTGCCAGCAGTGTACGGTCGCTTCGCGAAGAACTGTTTTTT. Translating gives CASSVRSLREELFF.

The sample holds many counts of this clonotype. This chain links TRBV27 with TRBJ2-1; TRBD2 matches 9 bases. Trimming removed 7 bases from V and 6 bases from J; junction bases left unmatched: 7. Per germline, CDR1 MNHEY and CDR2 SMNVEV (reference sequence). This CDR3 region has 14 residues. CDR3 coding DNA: TGTGCCAGCATCCTTAGCGGGAGCGGCAATGAGCAGTTCTTC. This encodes CASILSGSGNEQFF.

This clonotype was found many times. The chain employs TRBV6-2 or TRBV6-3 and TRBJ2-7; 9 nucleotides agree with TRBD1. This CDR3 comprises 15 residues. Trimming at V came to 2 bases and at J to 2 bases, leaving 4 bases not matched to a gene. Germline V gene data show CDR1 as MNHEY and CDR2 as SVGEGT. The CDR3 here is CASSYPGQGAYEQYF. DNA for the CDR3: TGTGCCAGCAGTTACCCGGGACAGGGAGCCTACGAGCAGTACTTC.

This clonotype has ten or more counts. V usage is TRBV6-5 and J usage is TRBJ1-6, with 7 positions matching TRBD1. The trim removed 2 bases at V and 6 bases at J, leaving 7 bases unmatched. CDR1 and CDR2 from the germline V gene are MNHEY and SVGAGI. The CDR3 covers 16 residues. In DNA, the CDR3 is TGTGCCAGCAGTTACGCCCGCCGGGACAGTAATTCACCCCTCCACTTT. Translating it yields CASSYARRDSNSPLHF.

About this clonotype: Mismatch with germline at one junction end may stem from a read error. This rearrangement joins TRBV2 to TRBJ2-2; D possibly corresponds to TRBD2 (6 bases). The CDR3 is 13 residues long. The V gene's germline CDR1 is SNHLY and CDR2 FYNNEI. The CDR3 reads CASEYPNTGGLFF. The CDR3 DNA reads TGTGCCAGCGAGTATCCAAACACCGGGGGGCTGTTTTTT.

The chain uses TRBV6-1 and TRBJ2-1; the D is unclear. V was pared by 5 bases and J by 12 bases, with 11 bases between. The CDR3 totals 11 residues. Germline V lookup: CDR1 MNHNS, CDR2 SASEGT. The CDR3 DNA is TGTGCCAGCAGTCACACCTTCGGGCAGTTCTTC. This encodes CASSHTFGQFF.

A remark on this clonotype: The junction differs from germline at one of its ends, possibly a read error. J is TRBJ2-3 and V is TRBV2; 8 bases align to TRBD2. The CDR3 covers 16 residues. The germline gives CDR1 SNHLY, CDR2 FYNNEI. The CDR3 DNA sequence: TGTGCCAACAGTGAAGCGGGGGACACCTACACAGATACGCAGTATTTT. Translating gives CANSEAGDTYTDTQYF.

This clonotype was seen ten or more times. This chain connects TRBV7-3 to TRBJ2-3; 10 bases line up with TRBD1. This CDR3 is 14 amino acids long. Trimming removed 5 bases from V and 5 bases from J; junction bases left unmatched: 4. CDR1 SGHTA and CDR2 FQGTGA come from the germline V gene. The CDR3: CASSRDRGLDTQYF. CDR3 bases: TGTGCCAGCAGCCGCGACAGGGGGCTAGATACGCAGTATTTT.

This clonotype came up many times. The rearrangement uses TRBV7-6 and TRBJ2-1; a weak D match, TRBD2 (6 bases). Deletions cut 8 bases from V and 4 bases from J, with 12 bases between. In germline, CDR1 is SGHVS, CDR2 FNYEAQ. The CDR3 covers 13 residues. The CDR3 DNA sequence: TGTGCCAGCGGTATGGGGGGATACAATGAGCAGTTCTTC. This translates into CASGMGGYNEQFF.

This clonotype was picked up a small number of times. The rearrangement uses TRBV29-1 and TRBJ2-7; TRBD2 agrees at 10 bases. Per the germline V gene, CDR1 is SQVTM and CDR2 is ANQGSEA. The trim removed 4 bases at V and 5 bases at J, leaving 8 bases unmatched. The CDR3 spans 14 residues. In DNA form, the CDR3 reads TGCAGCGTTGGACGGCTAGCGGGAGCTGACGAGCAGTACTTC. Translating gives CSVGRLAGADEQYF.